Sequencing of this T cell receptor (beta chain) was carried out in a study of lymphopenia after photon versus proton radiotherapy. Study-level findings and limits: After lymphocyte nadir, photon-treated repertoires showed oligoclonal expansion, especially CD8+ Temra. Proton therapy kept repertoires fairly stable, unlike photons, which gained effector/memory cells. Post-nadir TCR diversity decline inversely tracked overall survival among those who died. Only patients who died were analyzed for survival; proton advantage is unproven.

On this clone: What it recognizes is unknown.

Sequenced by immunoSEQ multiplex PCR; TCRdb stores in-frame clones only, minus some. The data hold about 30,000 clones, with almost 90% observed a single time. The receptor was derived from a woman aged 45-65 years with pancreatic cancer. The material sequenced was peripheral blood, taken from a patient treated with photon-based radiotherapy.

CDR3 amino acids: CAHGDRSSYNSPLHF. The DNA for the CDR3 is TGTGCCCACGGGGACAGGAGCTCCTATAATTCACCCCTCCACTTT. The chain uses TRBV6-1 and TRBJ1-6, with TRBD1 matching 8 bases. The CDR3 is 15 residues long. CDR1 is MNHNS and CDR2 is SASEGT in the germline V gene. V lost 11 bases and J lost 0; bases outside the gene matches: 6.